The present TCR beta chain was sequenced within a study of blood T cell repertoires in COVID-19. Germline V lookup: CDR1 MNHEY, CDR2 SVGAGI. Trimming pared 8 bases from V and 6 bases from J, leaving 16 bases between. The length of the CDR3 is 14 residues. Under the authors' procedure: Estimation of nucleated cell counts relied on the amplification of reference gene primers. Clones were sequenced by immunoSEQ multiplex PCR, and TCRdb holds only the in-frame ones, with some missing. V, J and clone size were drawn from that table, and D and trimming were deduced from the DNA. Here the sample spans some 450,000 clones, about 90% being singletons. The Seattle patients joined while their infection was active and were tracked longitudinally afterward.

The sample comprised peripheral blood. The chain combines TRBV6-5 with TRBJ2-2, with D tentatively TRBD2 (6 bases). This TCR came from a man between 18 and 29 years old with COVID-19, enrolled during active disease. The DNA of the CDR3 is TGTGCCAGCTTTACTAGCAATCGCGCCGGGGAGCTGTTTTTT. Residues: CASFTSNRAGELFF.